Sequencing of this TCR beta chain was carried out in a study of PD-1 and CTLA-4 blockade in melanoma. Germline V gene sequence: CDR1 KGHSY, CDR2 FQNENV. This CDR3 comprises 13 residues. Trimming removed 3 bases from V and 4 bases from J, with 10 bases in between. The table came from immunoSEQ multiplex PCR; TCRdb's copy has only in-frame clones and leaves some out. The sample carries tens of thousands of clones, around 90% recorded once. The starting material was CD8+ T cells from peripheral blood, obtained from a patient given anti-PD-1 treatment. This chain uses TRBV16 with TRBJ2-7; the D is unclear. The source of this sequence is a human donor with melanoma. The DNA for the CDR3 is TGTGCCAGCAGCCACCAGGTGGGATACGAGCAGTACTTC. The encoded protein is CASSHQVGYEQYF.